The rows below give T cell receptor beta chains drawn from one sample of a study of blood T cell repertoires in COVID-19. TCRdb keeps only in-frame clones here, not all; method: immunoSEQ multiplex PCR. The table lists 250,000 to 350,000 clones, about nine tenths of them singletons, with 3% in the top ten. Sequenced material: peripheral blood. The receptors were gathered from a woman aged 30 to 39 with active or convalescent COVID-19. Both conserved end residues are part of each CDR3. The order of the fields is V gene, clone size, D gene, J gene, CDR3 DNA, CDR3 protein. D genes are given only for firm matches. Expanded clones are given a class, and other clones once, few, many or no size at all.

TRBV20-1	NA	NA	TRBJ1-2	TGCAGTGCCAGGGCCCTTGACGGCTACACCTTC	CSARALDGYTF
TRBV9	NA	TRBD2	TRBJ2-1	TGTGCCAGCAGCGTAGAAGGACTAGCATCCAATGAGCAGTTCTTC	CASSVEGLASNEQFF
TRBV12-2	few	NA	TRBJ2-6	TGTGCAAGTCGCTTATCGAAGCGGGGGGGCGTTGGGGCCAACGTCCTGACTTTC	CASRLSKRGGVGANVLTF
TRBV14	NA	NA	TRBJ1-3	TGTGCCACGCAAGGACTCGGAGGAAACACCATATATTTT	CATQGLGGNTIYF
TRBV21-1	NA	NA	TRBJ1-5	TGTGCCAGCAGGATTCCGGAGGCAGGGGGGTCCCGAAGCAATCAGCCCCAGCATTTT	CASRIPEAGGSRSNQPQHF
TRBV3-1/TRBV3-2	NA	NA	TRBJ1-1	TGTGCCAGCAGCCAAGAAGGAGGGGACTTGAACACTGAAGCTTTCTTT	CASSQEGGDLNTEAFF
TRBV6-6	NA	NA	TRBJ1-5	TGTGCCAGCAGTTCTACCCAGGGCTTGGGGCCCCAGCATTTT	CASSSTQGLGPQHF
TRBV7-2	once	NA	TRBJ2-7	TGTGCCAGCAGCTGGGGCAGTCAGGGAACCTACGAGCAGTACTTC	CASSWGSQGTYEQYF
TRBV29-1	NA	NA	TRBJ1-1	TGCAGCGTTTTTCCCTTGGGGCAAAACACTGAAGCTTTCTTT	CSVFPLGQNTEAFF
TRBV3-1/TRBV3-2	NA	NA	TRBJ2-7	TGTGCCAGCAGCCAAAGACAGGGAGGCGAGCAGTACTTC	CASSQRQGGEQYF
TRBV5-1	NA	TRBD2	TRBJ2-1	TGCGCCAGCAGCCCCCGGGGACTAGCGGGGGGGGACTACAATGAGCAGTTCTTC	CASSPRGLAGGDYNEQFF
TRBV7-3	NA	NA	TRBJ2-1	TGTGCCAGCAGCTTAGTTAGTCGGGGTGAGCAGTTCTTC	CASSLVSRGEQFF
TRBV19	NA	TRBD1	TRBJ2-7	TGTGCCAGTAGTACCGGAGTGGGACAGGGCTACGAGCAGTACTTC	CASSTGVGQGYEQYF
TRBV5-1	few	TRBD2	TRBJ2-5	TGCGCCAGCAGCTTGGACCCCAGCGGGGGGGTTGAGACCCAGTACTTC	CASSLDPSGGVETQYF
TRBV6-6	NA	NA	TRBJ1-2	TGTGCCAGCAGTTCCCCGACAGCTAGAGATGGCTACACCTTC	CASSSPTARDGYTF
TRBV9	NA	TRBD2	TRBJ2-1	TGTGCCAGCAGCGTCGGGAGCGGGGGTTACAATGAGCAGTTCTTC	CASSVGSGGYNEQFF
TRBV11-3	NA	NA	TRBJ2-4	TGTGCCAGCAGCTTGGGGGGGGCCGATGTATTTGGCATTCAGTACTTC	CASSLGGADVFGIQYF
TRBV2	NA	TRBD2	TRBJ2-7	TGTGCCAGCAGTGATGTGACTAGCGCGCTTTACGAGCAGTACTTC	CASSDVTSALYEQYF
TRBV7-9	NA	NA	TRBJ1-2	TGTGCCAGCAGCCATGATACAGGGATGTATGGCTACACCTTC	CASSHDTGMYGYTF
TRBV7-6	once	TRBD1	TRBJ2-7	TGTGCCAGCAGCCCGTACAGGGACAGGACCTACGAGCAGTACTTC	CASSPYRDRTYEQYF
TRBV15	NA	TRBD1	TRBJ2-7	TGTGCCACCAGCACTCCAGGGGGTACCTACGAGCAGTACTTC	CATSTPGGTYEQYF
TRBV6-2/TRBV6-3	NA	TRBD2	TRBJ2-3	TGTGCCAGCAGTCAGCGGGGGGCGGGCACAGATACGCAGTATTTT	CASSQRGAGTDTQYF
TRBV25-1	NA	TRBD1	TRBJ2-5	TGTGCCAGCAGTGATCCGAGACAGGGGGGAGAGACCCAGTACTTC	CASSDPRQGGETQYF
TRBV5-1	NA	NA	TRBJ1-1	TGCGCCAGCAGCCGGGGAAAAACTGAAGCTTTCTTT	CASSRGKTEAFF
TRBV9	once	TRBD2	TRBJ2-7	TGTGCCAGCAGCGTCACGGGGGGGCCAGAGTACGAGCAGTACTTC	CASSVTGGPEYEQYF
TRBV29-1	NA	NA	TRBJ1-2	TGCAGCGTCCACGATGTGGGCCCCGAAGATTATGGCTACACCTTC	CSVHDVGPEDYGYTF
TRBV2	NA	NA	TRBJ2-5	TGTGCCAGCAGTAACCTTCTGGGGGGGCGAGAGACCCAGTACTTC	CASSNLLGGRETQYF
TRBV5-1	once	TRBD2	TRBJ2-2	TGCGCCAGCAGCTTGCTAGCGGGGGACTACCTGCCCGTGGGGACCGGGGAGCTGTTTTTT	CASSLLAGDYLPVGTGELFF
TRBV7-6	NA	NA	TRBJ2-7	TGTGCCAGCAGCCCCGGTTGGTCCGGACAGACCTACGAGCAGTACTTC	CASSPGWSGQTYEQYF
TRBV19	once	NA	TRBJ2-3	TGTGCCAGTAGTATCCGGAAGGCCGGGGTTGTAGATACGCAGTATTTT	CASSIRKAGVVDTQYF
TRBV4-3	NA	TRBD1	TRBJ1-1	TGCGCCAGCAGCCAGGAAGGTACAGGGGACACTGAAGCTTTCTTT	CASSQEGTGDTEAFF
TRBV19	NA	TRBD2	TRBJ2-1	TGTGCCAGTAGTGCCGGAGGGTTAGCGGGGGGCCACAGGGAGCAGTTCTTC	CASSAGGLAGGHREQFF
TRBV28	few	NA	TRBJ2-7	TGTGCCAGCAGTGAACGGGAGCAGTACTTC	CASSEREQYF
TRBV29-1	NA	TRBD1	TRBJ1-4	TGCAGCGCCCAAACAGGGGCTAATGAAAAACTGTTTTTT	CSAQTGANEKLFF
TRBV19	NA	NA	TRBJ1-6	TGTGCCAGTAGTACAAACAGGGTGGGGACGTCACCCCTCCACTTT	CASSTNRVGTSPLHF
TRBV13	NA	TRBD1	TRBJ1-2	TGTGCCAGCAGCCAGACAGGGATTAACTATGGCTACACCTTC	CASSQTGINYGYTF
TRBV5-6	NA	TRBD2	TRBJ2-1	TGTGCCAGCAGCTTTGCGGGGGGCCAGCACAATGAGCAGTTCTTC	CASSFAGGQHNEQFF
TRBV3-1/TRBV3-2	NA	NA	TRBJ1-2	TGTGCCAGCAGCCCCCGGAGGGGTGGTGGCTACACCTTC	CASSPRRGGGYTF
TRBV9	once	NA	TRBJ2-5	TGTGCCAGCAGCGTCCGCTTACCTAAGACCCAGTACTTC	CASSVRLPKTQYF
TRBV6-6	NA	TRBD1	TRBJ1-5	TGTGCCAGCAGCGTGGACAGGGATCAGCCCCAGCATTTT	CASSVDRDQPQHF
TRBV2	NA	NA	TRBJ1-5	TGTGCCAGCAGCGCCCAAGGGGGGGGCATTAGCAATCAGCCCCAGCATTTT	CASSAQGGGISNQPQHF